The 5 T cell receptor beta chains given below trace back to one sample, sequenced in a study of early T cells in non-severe SARS-CoV-2 infection. TCRdb redid the calling of the 5' RACE reads with MiXCR, one entry per CDR3 protein. The sample holds 70,000 or so distinct CDR3 sequences; roughly a tenth are singletons and the top ten take around 7.3%. The sequences come from whole blood, collected at baseline. These receptors all stem from an adult who was a healthcare worker with PCR-confirmed SARS-CoV-2 infection or an uninfected control (not recorded which).

This clonotype was counted at least ten times. The gene calls are TRBV23-1 and TRBJ2-5, with 8 nucleotides matching TRBD2. TRBV23-1 is an open reading frame whose function is uncertain. This CDR3 has 18 amino acids. After removal of 1 base from V and 2 bases from J, the junction contained 12 bases not matched to a gene. CDR3 region: CASSQWRGSGAHQETQYF. The CDR3 DNA is TGCGCCAGCAGTCAATGGCGAGGTAGCGGGGCCCATCAAGAGACCCAGTACTTC.

This clonotype appeared a few times. The chain is built from TRBV20-1 and TRBJ1-1; TRBD1 matches 8 bases. Trimming removed 1 base from V and 11 bases from J; junction bases left unmatched: 6. There are 12 residues in the CDR3. Germline V lookup: CDR1 DFQATT, CDR2 SNEGSKA (reference sequence). CDR3 coding DNA: TGCAGTGCTAGAGGGGACAGGATGGAGGCTTTCTTT. It translates to CSARGDRMEAFF.

This clonotype is a singleton in its sample. The chain joins TRBV6-2 or TRBV6-3 to TRBJ2-1; 8 bases line up with TRBD1. J was trimmed by 2 bases and V by 5 bases; bases with no gene match: 5. Germline assignment: CDR1 MNHEY and CDR2 SVGEGT. The CDR3 length is 15 residues. The CDR3 bases are TGTGCCAGCAGTACGCCGACAGGGGCCTACAATGAGCAGTTCTTC. It specifies CASSTPTGAYNEQFF.

The V and J genes are TRBV29-1 and TRBJ2-1; possible D gene TRBD2, 5 bases. The V gene lost 6 bases and the J gene lost 0 bases, with 9 bases spanning the gap. The V gene's germline CDR1 is SQVTM and CDR2 ANQGSEA. The CDR3 loop spans 13 amino acids. The CDR3 DNA sequence: TGCAGCGTCTCCGGGATCTCCTACAATGAGCAGTTCTTC. Its translation is CSVSGISYNEQFF.

The sample holds many counts of this clonotype. V usage is TRBV2 and J usage is TRBJ2-6; no firm D call. Germline V lookup: CDR1 SNHLY, CDR2 FYNNEI. The V end lost 2 bases, the J end lost 2 bases, and 4 bases lay between the germline ends. The CDR3 covers 14 residues. CDR3 sequence reads: CASSELAGANVLTF. The CDR3 coding sequence is TGTGCCAGCAGTGAACTAGCTGGGGCCAACGTCCTGACTTTC.